The 8 T cell receptor beta chains listed next were all sequenced from one sample in a study of blood T cells in healthy people across ages. Together with a sample-barcoded 5' primer, a J-beta primer mix was included in a second PCR lasting about 7 to 12 cycles. Each CDR3 protein gets one entry after TCRdb re-called the 5' RACE reads with MiXCR. The sample holds 1.5 million to 2 million distinct CDR3 sequences; 49% are singletons and the top ten take roughly 2.1%. Material for sequencing was blood. The receptors here all came from a woman in her forties in good health.

J is TRBJ1-4 and V is TRBV5-1; 7 bases are shared with TRBD1. The trim removed 3 bases at V and 3 bases at J, leaving 8 bases unmatched. Germline V gene lookup returns CDR1 SGHRS and CDR2 YFSETQ. The CDR3 is 16 residues long. CDR3 in DNA: TGCGCCAGCAGCTCCGGACAGGTTGGGCCTAATGAAAAACTGTTTTTT. The encoded protein is CASSSGQVGPNEKLFF.

There are many counts of this clonotype. The V call is TRBV27, the J call TRBJ2-3; a weak D match, TRBD2 (6 bases). Germline CDR1 reads MNHEY; CDR2 reads SMNVEV (reference sequence). Trimming shortened V by 7 bases and J by 2 bases, and 10 bases separated the two germline ends. This CDR3 spans 13 amino acids. CDR3 sequence reads: CASNRDSTDTQYF. Written as DNA, the CDR3 is TGTGCCAGCAATCGGGACTCCACAGATACGCAGTATTTT.

The chain couples TRBV4-3 to TRBJ2-5; no reliable D call. This CDR3 spans 11 amino acids. V shed 6 bases and J shed 4 bases, with 6 bases lying between them. The germline V gene encodes CDR1 LGHNA and CDR2 YSLEER. The CDR3 region has the DNA TGCGCCAGCAGACACGGAGAGACCCAGTACTTC. This codes for CASRHGETQYF.

This clonotype was seen only a few times. V usage is TRBV27 and J usage is TRBJ2-7; 8 bases line up with TRBD2. The length of the CDR3 is 15 residues. V gave up 8 bases and J gave up 0 bases; unmatched junction bases: 9. Looked up from germline, CDR1 is MNHEY and CDR2 is SMNVEV (reference sequence). The CDR3 nucleotides are TGTGCCAGCGGATCCCGTAGCGGGGACTCCTACGAGCAGTACTTC. Translated: CASGSRSGDSYEQYF.

The chain combines TRBV9 with TRBJ1-4; D gene uncertain. The CDR3 runs to 15 residues. The germline V gene encodes CDR1 SGDLS and CDR2 YYNGEE. V lost 0 bases to trimming and J lost 5 bases, with 11 bases between them. In DNA, the CDR3 is TGTGCCAGCAGCGTAGACCGTGTCCCAAATGAAAAACTGTTTTTT. Its protein product is CASSVDRVPNEKLFF.

V gene TRBV6-2 or TRBV6-3 combines with J gene TRBJ2-3, with 8 bases aligning to TRBD1. The CDR3 extends over 14 amino acids. Germline lookup yields CDR1 MNHEY and CDR2 SVGEGT. V lost 5 bases and J lost 6; bases outside the gene matches: 7. CDR3 protein: CASSDPTGADTQYF. In DNA form, the CDR3 reads TGTGCCAGCAGTGACCCGACAGGGGCGGATACGCAGTATTTT.

The chain uses TRBV4-2 and TRBJ2-1; 7 bases are shared with TRBD1. With V trimmed by 0 bases and J by 8 bases, 7 bases remained unmatched. CDR1 and CDR2 from the germline V gene are LGHNA and YNFKEQ. The CDR3 contains 15 residues. The CDR3: CASSQDEGARDEQFF. The CDR3 DNA is TGTGCCAGCAGCCAAGATGAGGGGGCGAGGGATGAGCAGTTCTTC.

The V and J genes are TRBV2 and TRBJ2-7; no reliable D call. The CDR3 is 14 amino acids. Trimming removed 2 bases from V and 9 bases from J, with 17 bases in between. The germline gives CDR1 SNHLY, CDR2 FYNNEI. CDR3: CASSEIRSAGLQYF. CDR3 sequence (DNA): TGTGCCAGCAGTGAAATAAGGTCCGCCGGTCTGCAGTACTTC.